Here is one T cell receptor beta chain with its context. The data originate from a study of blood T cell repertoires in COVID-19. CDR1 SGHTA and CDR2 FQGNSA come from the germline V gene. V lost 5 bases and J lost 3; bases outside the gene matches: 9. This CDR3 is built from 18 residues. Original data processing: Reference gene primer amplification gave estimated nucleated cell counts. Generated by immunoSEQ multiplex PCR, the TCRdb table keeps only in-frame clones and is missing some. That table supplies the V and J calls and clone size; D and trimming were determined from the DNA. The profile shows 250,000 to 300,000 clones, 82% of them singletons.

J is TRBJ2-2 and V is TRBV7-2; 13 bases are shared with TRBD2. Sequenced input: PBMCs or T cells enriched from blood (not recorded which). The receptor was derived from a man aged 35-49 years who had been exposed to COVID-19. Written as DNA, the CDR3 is TGTGCCAGCAGCCGCTGGACTAGCGGGAGTCAGTACACCGGGGAGCTGTTTTTT. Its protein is CASSRWTSGSQYTGELFF.